The rows below give T cell receptor beta chains drawn from one sample of a study of cytomegalovirus exposure and HLA in healthy donors. The repertoire was sequenced with immunoSEQ multiplex PCR; TCRdb's copy has only in-frame clones and lacks some. The top ten clones hold around 7.3% of a sample with roughly 170,000 clones, 75% to 90% of them seen once. Sequenced input: PBMCs. The receptors come from a man in his thirties or forties in good health and CMV-seropositive. The conserved cysteine and the conserved F or W are not part of the CDR3 here. D genes are given only for firm matches. Clone size appears in some rows only: once, few, many, or a class for an expanded clone.

d_call v_call clone_size cdr3_aa
. TRBV4-3 once ASSQGEGFNEQY
TRBD2 TRBV7-8 . ASSWRTSGSTGELF
TRBD2 TRBV11-3 . ASSLVFAGEDYEQY
. TRBV10-3 . AISESMTGSYYNEQF
. TRBV4-3 few ASSQDRQSNEKLF
TRBD2 TRBV9 . ASSASGGLDYEQY
TRBD1 TRBV9 . ASSPDRGTYEQY
TRBD2 TRBV5-1 . ASSLTIPRLAGAGRNEQF
. TRBV5-1 . ASSLGPSESEQF
. TRBV6-1 once ASSEVIAEHYEQY
. TRBV7-2 once ASSLDWGSYGYT
TRBD2 TRBV4-1 . ASSPSAGSSYEQY
. TRBV19 . ASSYGGFATNEKLF